The TCR beta chain under discussion was sequenced for a study of T cells in women clearing cervical HPV infection. The V gene end was trimmed by 6 bases and the J gene end by 4 bases; junction bases not matched to a gene: 4. The CDR3 is 14 residues long. CDR1 LNHDA and CDR2 SQIVND come from the germline V gene (reference sequence). On this clone itself: The read terminates 3 residues before the CDR3 end, so the remaining end is supplied by the germline J gene.

The repertoire was sequenced with immunoSEQ multiplex PCR; TCRdb's copy has only in-frame clones and lacks some. The clone table shows about 21,000 clones, with the ten largest holding 6%. This TCR was recovered from a woman between 18 and 75 years old with a cervical HPV16 infection that either progressed to CIN3+ or cleared (not recorded which). The chain couples TRBV19 to TRBJ1-5; 9 bases match TRBD1. The sequencing sample was made of blood buffy coat. The DNA read from the CDR3 is TGTGCCAGTAGGCCGGGACAGGGTAATCAGCCC. Amino acid sequence: CASRPGQGNQP. The whole CDR3 sequence reads CASRPGQGNQPQHF.